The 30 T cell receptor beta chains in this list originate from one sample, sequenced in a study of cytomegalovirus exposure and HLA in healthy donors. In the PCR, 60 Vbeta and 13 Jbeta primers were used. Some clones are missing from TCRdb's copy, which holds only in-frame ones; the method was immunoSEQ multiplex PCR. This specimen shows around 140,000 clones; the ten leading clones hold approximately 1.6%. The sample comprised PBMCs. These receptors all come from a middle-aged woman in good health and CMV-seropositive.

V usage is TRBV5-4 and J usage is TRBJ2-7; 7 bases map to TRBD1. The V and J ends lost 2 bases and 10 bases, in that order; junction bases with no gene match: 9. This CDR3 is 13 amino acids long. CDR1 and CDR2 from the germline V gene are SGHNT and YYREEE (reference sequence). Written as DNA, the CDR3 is TGTGCCAGCAGCTTCGGCCCTAGACAGGGACAGTACTTC. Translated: CASSFGPRQGQYF.

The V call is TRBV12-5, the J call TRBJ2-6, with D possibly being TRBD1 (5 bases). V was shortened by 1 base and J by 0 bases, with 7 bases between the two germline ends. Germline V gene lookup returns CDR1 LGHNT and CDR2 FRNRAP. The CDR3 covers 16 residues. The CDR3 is CASGLEQGSGANVLTF. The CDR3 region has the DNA TGTGCTAGTGGTTTGGAGCAGGGCTCTGGGGCCAACGTCCTGACTTTC.

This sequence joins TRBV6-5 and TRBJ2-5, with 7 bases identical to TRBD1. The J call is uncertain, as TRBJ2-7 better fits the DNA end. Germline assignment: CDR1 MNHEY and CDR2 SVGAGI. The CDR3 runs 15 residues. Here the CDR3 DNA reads TGTGCCAGCAGTTACTCGAGACAGGGCCACTACGAGCAGTACTTC. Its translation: CASSYSRQGHYEQYF.

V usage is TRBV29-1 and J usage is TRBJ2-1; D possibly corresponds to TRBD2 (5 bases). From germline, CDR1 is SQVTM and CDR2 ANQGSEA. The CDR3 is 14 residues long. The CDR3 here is CSGSGGSSYNEQFF. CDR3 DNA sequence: TGCAGTGGGAGTGGTGGAAGCTCCTACAATGAGCAGTTCTTC.

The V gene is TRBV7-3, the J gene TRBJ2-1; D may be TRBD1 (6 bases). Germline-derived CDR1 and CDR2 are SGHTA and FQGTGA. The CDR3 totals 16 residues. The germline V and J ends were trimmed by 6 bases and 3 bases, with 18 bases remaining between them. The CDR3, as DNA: TGTGCCAGCAGTCCACAGGGAAGGGGCCACTACAATGAGCAGTTCTTC. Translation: CASSPQGRGHYNEQFF.

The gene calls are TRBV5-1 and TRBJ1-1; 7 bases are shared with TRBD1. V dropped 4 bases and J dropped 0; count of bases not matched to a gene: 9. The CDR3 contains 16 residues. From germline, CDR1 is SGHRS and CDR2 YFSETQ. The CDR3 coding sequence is TGCGCCAGCAGCCCGGACAGGAGGGGGATGAACACTGAAGCTTTCTTT. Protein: CASSPDRRGMNTEAFF.

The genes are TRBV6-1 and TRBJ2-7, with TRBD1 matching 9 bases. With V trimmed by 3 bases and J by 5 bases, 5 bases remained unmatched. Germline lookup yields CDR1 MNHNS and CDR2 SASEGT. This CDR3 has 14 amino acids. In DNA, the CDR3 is TGTGCCAGCAGTGATTGGACAGGGGAGGACGAGCAGTACTTC. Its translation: CASSDWTGEDEQYF.

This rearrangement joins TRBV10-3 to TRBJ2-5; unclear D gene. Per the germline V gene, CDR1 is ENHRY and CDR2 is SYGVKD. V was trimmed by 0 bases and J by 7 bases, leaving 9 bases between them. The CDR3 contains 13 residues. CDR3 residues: CAISESTAGTQYF. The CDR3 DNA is TGTGCCATCAGTGAGTCGACTGCCGGGACCCAGTACTTC.

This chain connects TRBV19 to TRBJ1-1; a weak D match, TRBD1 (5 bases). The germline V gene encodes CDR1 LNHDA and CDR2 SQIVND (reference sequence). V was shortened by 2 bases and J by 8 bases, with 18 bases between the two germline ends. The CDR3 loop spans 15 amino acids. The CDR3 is CASSIRGGSGSEAFF. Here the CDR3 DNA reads TGTGCCAGTAGTATAAGGGGAGGCTCGGGAAGCGAAGCTTTCTTT.

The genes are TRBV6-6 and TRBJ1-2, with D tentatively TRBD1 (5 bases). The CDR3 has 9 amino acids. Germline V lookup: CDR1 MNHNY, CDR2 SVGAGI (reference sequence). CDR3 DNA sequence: TGTCCCACGGGGGGTGGCTACACCTTC. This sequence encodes CPTGGGYTF.

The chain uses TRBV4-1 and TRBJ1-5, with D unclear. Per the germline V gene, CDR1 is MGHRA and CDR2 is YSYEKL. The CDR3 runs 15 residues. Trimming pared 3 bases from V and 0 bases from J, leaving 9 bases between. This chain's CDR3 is CASSQNEDSNQPQHF. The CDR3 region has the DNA TGCGCCAGCAGCCAGAATGAGGATAGCAATCAGCCCCAGCATTTT.

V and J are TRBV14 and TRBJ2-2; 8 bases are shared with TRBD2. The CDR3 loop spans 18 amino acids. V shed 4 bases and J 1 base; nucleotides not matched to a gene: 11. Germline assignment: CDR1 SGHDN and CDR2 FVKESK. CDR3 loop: CASSPWVSGILNTGELFF. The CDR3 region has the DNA TGTGCCAGCAGCCCTTGGGTTAGCGGGATCCTGAACACCGGGGAGCTGTTTTTT.

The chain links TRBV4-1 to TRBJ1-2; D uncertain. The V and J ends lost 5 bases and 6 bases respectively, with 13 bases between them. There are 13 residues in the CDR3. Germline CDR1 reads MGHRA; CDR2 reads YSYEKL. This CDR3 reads CASSSGSGDGYTF. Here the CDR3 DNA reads TGCGCCAGCAGCTCCGGGAGTGGGGATGGCTACACCTTC.

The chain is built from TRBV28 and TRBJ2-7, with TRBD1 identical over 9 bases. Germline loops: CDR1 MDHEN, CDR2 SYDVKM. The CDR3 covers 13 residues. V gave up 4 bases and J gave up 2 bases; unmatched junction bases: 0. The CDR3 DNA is TGTGCCAGCAGTTGGGACAGGGCCTACGAGCAGTACTTC. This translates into CASSWDRAYEQYF.

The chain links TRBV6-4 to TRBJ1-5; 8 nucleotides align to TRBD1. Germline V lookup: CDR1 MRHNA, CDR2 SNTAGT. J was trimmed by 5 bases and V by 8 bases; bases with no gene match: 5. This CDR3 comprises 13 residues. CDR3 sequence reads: CASADRADQPQHF. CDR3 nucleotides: TGTGCCAGCGCGGACAGGGCGGATCAGCCCCAGCATTTT.

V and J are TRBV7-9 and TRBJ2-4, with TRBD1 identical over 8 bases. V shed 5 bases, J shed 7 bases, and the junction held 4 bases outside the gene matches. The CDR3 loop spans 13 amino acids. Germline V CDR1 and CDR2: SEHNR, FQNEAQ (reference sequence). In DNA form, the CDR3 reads TGTGCCAGCAGCCCTAACAGGGGGAACATTCAGTACTTC. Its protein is CASSPNRGNIQYF. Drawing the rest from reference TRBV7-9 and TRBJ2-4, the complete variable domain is DTGVSQNPRHKITKRGQNVTFRCDPISEHNRLYWYRQTLGQGPEFLTYFQNEAQLEKSRLLSDRFSAERPKGSFSTLEIQRTEQGDSAMYLCASSPNRGNIQYFGAGTRLSVL.

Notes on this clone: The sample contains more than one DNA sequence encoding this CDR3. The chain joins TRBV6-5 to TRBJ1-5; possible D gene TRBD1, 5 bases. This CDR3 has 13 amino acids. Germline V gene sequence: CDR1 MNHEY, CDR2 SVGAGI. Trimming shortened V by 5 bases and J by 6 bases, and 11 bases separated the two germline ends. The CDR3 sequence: CASSGTIGQPQHF. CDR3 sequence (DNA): TGTGCCAGCAGTGGGACTATCGGTCAGCCCCAGCATTTT.

Here the CDR3 DNA reads TGCGCCAGCAGCCAAGAACAGGGCGGCGAGACCCAGTACTTC. Amino acid sequence: CASSQEQGGETQYF. The chain uses TRBV4-1 and TRBJ2-5, with a possible D match to TRBD1 (6 bases). Germline lookup yields CDR1 MGHRA and CDR2 YSYEKL. V gave up 0 bases and J gave up 5 bases, with 10 bases separating them. This CDR3 is 14 amino acids long.

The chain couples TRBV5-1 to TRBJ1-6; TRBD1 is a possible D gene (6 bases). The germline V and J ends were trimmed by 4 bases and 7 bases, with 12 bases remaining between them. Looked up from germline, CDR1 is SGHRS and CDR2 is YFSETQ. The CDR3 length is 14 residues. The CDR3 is CASSQLTGNSPLHF. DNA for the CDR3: TGCGCCAGCAGCCAGTTAACAGGGAATTCACCCCTCCACTTT.

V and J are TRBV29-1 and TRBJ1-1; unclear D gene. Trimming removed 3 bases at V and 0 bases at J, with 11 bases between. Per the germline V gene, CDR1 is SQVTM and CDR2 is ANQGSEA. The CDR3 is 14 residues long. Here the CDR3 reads CSVEAAKMNTEAFF. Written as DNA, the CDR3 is TGCAGCGTTGAGGCAGCGAAAATGAACACTGAAGCTTTCTTT.

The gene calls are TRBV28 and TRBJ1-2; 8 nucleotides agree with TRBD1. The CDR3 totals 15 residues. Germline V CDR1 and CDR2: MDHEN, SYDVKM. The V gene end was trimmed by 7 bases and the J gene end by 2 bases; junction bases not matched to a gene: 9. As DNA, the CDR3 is TGTGCCAGCAACCGTCCCGGGACAGGCAACTATGGCTACACCTTC. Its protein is CASNRPGTGNYGYTF.

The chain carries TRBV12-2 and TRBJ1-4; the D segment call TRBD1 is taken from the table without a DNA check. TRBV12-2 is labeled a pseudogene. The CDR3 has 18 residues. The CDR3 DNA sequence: TGTGCAAGTCGCTTAGAAGGGTTGGAGACAGCAACTAATGAAAAACTGTTTTTT. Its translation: CASRLEGLETATNEKLFF.

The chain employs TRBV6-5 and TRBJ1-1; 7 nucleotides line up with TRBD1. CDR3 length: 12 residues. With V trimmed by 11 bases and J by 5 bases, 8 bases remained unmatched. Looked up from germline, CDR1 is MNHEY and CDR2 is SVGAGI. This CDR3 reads CASKRGQTEAFF. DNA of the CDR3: TGTGCCTCCAAGAGGGGGCAAACTGAAGCTTTCTTT.

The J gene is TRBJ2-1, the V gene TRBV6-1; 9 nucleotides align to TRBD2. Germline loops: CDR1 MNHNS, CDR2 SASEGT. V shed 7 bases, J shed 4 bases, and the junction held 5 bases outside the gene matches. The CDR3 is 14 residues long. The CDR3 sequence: CASTSGETYNEQFF. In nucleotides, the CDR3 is TGTGCCAGCACTAGCGGGGAAACTTACAATGAGCAGTTCTTC.

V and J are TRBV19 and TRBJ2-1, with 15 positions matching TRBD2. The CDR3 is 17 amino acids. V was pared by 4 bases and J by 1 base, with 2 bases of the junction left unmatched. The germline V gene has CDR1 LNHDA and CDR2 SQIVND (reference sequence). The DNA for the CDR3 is TGTGCCAGTAGTACTGGGACTAGCGGGGGGTCCTACAATGAGCAGTTCTTC. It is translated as CASSTGTSGGSYNEQFF.

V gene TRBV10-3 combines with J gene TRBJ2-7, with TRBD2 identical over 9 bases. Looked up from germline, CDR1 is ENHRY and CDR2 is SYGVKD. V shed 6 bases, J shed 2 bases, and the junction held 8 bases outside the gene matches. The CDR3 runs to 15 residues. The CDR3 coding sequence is TGTGCCATCAGCGCTAGACTAGCGGATACCTACGAGCAGTACTTC. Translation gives CAISARLADTYEQYF.

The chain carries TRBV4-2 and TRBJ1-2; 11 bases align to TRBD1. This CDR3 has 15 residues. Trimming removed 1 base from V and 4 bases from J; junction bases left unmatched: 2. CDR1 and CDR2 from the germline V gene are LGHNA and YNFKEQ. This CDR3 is CASSQAGQGGYGYTF. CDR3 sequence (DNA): TGTGCCAGCAGCCAAGCGGGACAGGGGGGCTATGGCTACACCTTC.

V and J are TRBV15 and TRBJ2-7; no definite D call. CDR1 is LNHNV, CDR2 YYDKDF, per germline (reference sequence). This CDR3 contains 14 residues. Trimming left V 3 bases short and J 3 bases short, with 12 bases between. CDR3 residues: CATSRGPSSYEQYF. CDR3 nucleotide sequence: TGTGCCACCAGCAGGGGCCCCTCGAGCTACGAGCAGTACTTC.

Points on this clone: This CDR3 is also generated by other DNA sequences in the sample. For the CDR3, the DNA is TGTGCCAGTAGTATAGGCCGGGGCTCCTACGAGCAGTACTTC. Translation: CASSIGRGSYEQYF. The chain has TRBV19 and TRBJ2-7; tentative D call: TRBD2 (5 bases). The CDR3 spans 14 residues. The ends were cut back, 1 base at V and 0 bases at J, with 7 bases in the middle. Germline V lookup: CDR1 LNHDA, CDR2 SQIVND (reference sequence).

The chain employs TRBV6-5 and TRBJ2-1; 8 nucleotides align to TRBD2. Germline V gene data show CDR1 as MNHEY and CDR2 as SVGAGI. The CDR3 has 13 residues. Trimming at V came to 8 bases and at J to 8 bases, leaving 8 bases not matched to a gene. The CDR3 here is CASVRAGGDEQFF. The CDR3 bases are TGTGCCAGCGTCCGGGCGGGGGGTGATGAGCAGTTCTTC.